Included here is one TCR beta chain sequence, with context. These data come from a study of blood T cell repertoires in COVID-19. About the research overall: The United States, Italy and Spain provided the acute and convalescent COVID-19 samples. Sources were T cells, B-cell-depleted T cells, or PBMCs; the material itself was cDNA or gDNA.

Trimming shortened V by 4 bases and J by 2 bases, and 12 bases separated the two germline ends. The length of the CDR3 is 15 residues. Germline loops: CDR1 MGHRA, CDR2 YSYEKL. Some clones are missing from TCRdb's copy, which holds only in-frame ones; the method was immunoSEQ multiplex PCR. In the table there are over 150,000 clones, 80% to 85% of which are singletons. The rearrangement joins TRBV4-1 to TRBJ2-4; perhaps TRBD1 as D (6 bases). The TCR sequence derives from a young man with active or convalescent COVID-19. The sequenced sample was peripheral blood. CDR3 DNA sequence: TGCGCCAGCAGCCTTTCTCAGGGGACCAAAAACATTCAGTACTTC. Its protein product is CASSLSQGTKNIQYF.